These T cell receptor beta chains were read from a single sample in a study of regulatory T cells in long-lasting Graves disease. TCRdb processed the multiplex PCR reads anew with MiXCR; each CDR3 protein has one entry. The sample yields approximately 400,000 distinct CDR3 sequences, 15% seen once. These data also featured in a second study, about T cells in Graves' hyperthyroidism and ophthalmopathy.

The sample here was peripheral blood mononuclear cells (PBMCs), taken at new diagnosis, from a patient treated with antithyroid drugs. These receptors were taken from a woman between 35 and 50 years old with Graves disease. Each CDR3 is given with its conserved first and last residue. The D gene is left open where the match is weak. A row's size may be missing; if present it is once, few, many or a size class.

cdr3_length clone_size j_call d_call v_call cdr3_aa cdr3_nt
15 - TRBJ2-3 TRBD2 TRBV7-3 CASSRNGLAADTQYF TGTGCCAGCAGCCGAAACGGGCTAGCGGCAGATACGCAGTATTTT
15 - TRBJ1-5 - TRBV20-1 CSARDRGPGNQPQHF TGCAGTGCTAGAGATCGGGGACCGGGCAATCAGCCCCAGCATTTT
13 few TRBJ1-1 - TRBV29-1 CSVTGHMNTEAFF TGCAGCGTTACGGGACACATGAACACTGAAGCTTTCTTT
16 - TRBJ1-1 - TRBV4-3 CASSQETGGRNTEAFF TGCGCCAGCAGCCAAGAAACTGGGGGGCGGAACACTGAAGCTTTCTTT
15 - TRBJ1-2 - TRBV20-1 CSAPSIAGGNYGYTF TGCAGTGCTCCCTCAATAGCGGGGGGCAACTATGGCTACACCTTC
14 - TRBJ1-2 - TRBV11-2 CASSPGWREEGYTF TGTGCCAGCAGCCCCGGTTGGAGGGAGGAAGGCTACACCTTC
15 many TRBJ1-2 - TRBV27 CASSSGQPANYGYTF TGTGCCAGCAGTTCGGGACAACCAGCTAACTATGGCTACACCTTC
12 few TRBJ2-2 - TRBV9 CASQRSTGELFF TGTGCCAGCCAAAGGAGCACCGGGGAGCTGTTTTTT
14 many TRBJ2-7 - TRBV28 CASSLSDRGYEQYF TGTGCCAGCAGTTTAAGTGACCGAGGCTACGAGCAGTACTTC
16 few TRBJ2-1 - TRBV18 CASSPPSHGTLNEQFF TGTGCCAGCTCACCACCGTCTCATGGGACCCTCAATGAGCAGTTCTTC
13 many TRBJ2-7 TRBD1 TRBV12-5 CASGRPGQGEQYF TGTGCTAGTGGTCGCCCTGGACAGGGCGAGCAGTACTTC
13 - TRBJ1-5 - TRBV9 CASSVDGGQPQHF TGTGCCAGCAGCGTAGATGGAGGTCAGCCCCAGCATTTT
14 many TRBJ2-7 - TRBV6-1 CASKFGGSSYEQYF TGTGCCAGCAAATTTGGTGGTAGCTCCTACGAGCAGTACTTC
19 - TRBJ2-4 - TRBV3-2 CASSQDRDTLGLAKNIQYF TGTGCCAGCAGCCAAGATCGGGACACCCTGGGACTAGCCAAAAACATTCAGTACTTC
15 many TRBJ2-7 TRBD2 TRBV28 CASRPAGTSRHEQYF TGTGCCAGCAGACCGGCTGGGACTAGCAGGCACGAGCAGTACTTC
17 - TRBJ2-1 - TRBV6-2/TRBV6-3 CASNLDPPKGLRNEQFF TGTGCCAGCAACCTCGACCCTCCCAAGGGGCTCCGCAATGAGCAGTTCTTC
14 many TRBJ2-1 TRBD1 TRBV7-2 CASSIRDRNNEQFF TGTGCCAGCAGCATCCGGGACAGGAACAATGAGCAGTTCTTC
16 few TRBJ2-2 TRBD2 TRBV5-6 CASSLPTSGRTGELFF TGTGCCAGCAGCCTGCCGACCAGCGGGAGGACCGGGGAGCTGTTTTTT
14 - TRBJ2-3 TRBD2 TRBV5-1 CASRDGRETDTQYF TGCGCCAGCAGGGACGGGCGGGAGACAGATACGCAGTATTTT
17 few TRBJ1-4 - TRBV9 CASSVGAGGGFNEKLFF TGTGCCAGCAGCGTAGGGGCAGGCGGTGGGTTTAATGAAAAACTGTTTTTT
17 many TRBJ1-6 TRBD1 TRBV18 CASSPLISTGGDSPLHF TGTGCCAGCTCACCCTTAATCTCGACAGGGGGCGACTCACCCCTCCACTTT
11 many TRBJ2-1 - TRBV30 CAWGEGNEQFF TGTGCCTGGGGGGAAGGAAATGAGCAGTTCTTC
13 few TRBJ1-5 - TRBV6-1 CASGQGRAQPQHF TGTGCCAGCGGTCAGGGTAGGGCGCAGCCCCAGCATTTT
16 many TRBJ2-3 TRBD1 TRBV11-2 CASSPRTGWGTDTQYF TGTGCCAGCAGCCCACGGACAGGGTGGGGGACAGATACGCAGTATTTT
14 few TRBJ2-6 - TRBV25-1 CASSDQGGANVLTF TGTGCCAGCAGTGACCAGGGTGGGGCCAACGTCCTGACTTTC
14 - TRBJ2-5 TRBD2 TRBV9 CASSAGSRRETQHF TGTGCCAGCAGCGCCGGGTCCAGGCGGGAGACCCAGCACTTC
13 - TRBJ2-1 TRBD2 TRBV20-1 CGWSDRGGNEQFF TGCGGCTGGTCGGACCGGGGGGGCAATGAGCAGTTCTTC
15 - TRBJ2-5 - TRBV13 CASSLRDRGRETQYF TGTGCCAGCAGCTTACGGGACCGAGGCCGAGAGACCCAGTACTTC